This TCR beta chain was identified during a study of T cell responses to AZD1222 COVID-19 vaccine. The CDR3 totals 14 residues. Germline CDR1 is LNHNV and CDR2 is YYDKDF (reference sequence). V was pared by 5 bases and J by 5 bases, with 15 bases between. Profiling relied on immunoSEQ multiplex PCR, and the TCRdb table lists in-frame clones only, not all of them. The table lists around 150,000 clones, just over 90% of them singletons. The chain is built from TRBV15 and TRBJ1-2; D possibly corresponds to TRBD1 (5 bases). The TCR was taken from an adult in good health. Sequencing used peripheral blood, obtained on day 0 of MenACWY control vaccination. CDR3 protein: CATSAGHPAYGYTF. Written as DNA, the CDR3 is TGTGCCACCAGCGCCGGACACCCAGCGTATGGCTACACCTTC.